This entry is about one TCR beta chain. Profiled with immunoSEQ multiplex PCR; TCRdb holds only in-frame clones, not every one. The data show roughly 150,000 clones, with 60% to 85% seen just once and around 2.8% held by the top ten. The sample is drawn from a study of blood T cell repertoires in COVID-19. Trimming stripped 5 bases from V and 8 bases from J, with 13 bases between. Germline CDR1 reads SGHTA; CDR2 reads FQGTGA. This CDR3 contains 13 residues. The clonotype was recovered from an older man with acute or convalescent COVID-19. The sample consisted of peripheral blood. This chain joins TRBV7-3 and TRBJ2-1, with D unresolved. CDR3 in DNA: TGTGCCAGCAGCAGACACGGCTCGGATGAGCAGTTCTTC. This sequence encodes CASSRHGSDEQFF.